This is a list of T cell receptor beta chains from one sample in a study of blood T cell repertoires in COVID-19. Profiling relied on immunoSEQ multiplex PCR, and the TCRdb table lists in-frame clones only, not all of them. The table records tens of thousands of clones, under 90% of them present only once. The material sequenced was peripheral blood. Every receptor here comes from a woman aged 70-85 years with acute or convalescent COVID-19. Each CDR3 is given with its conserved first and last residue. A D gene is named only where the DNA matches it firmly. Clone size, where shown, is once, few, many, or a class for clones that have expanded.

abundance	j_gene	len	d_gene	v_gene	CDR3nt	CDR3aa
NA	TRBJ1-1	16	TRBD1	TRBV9	TGTGCCAGCAGCGCCCCCCGGACAGGGGAGAACACTGAAGCTTTCTTT	CASSAPRTGENTEAFF
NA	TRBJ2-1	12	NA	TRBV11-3	TGTGCCAGCAGCTTAGATCGGTCGGAGCAGTTCTTC	CASSLDRSEQFF
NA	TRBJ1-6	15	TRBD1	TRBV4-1	TGCGCCAGCAGCCCGGGACAGCCTTATAATTCACCCCTCCACTTT	CASSPGQPYNSPLHF
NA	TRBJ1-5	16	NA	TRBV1	TGCACCAGCAGCCAGGGACAGGGCTTCTGCAATCAGCCCCAGCATTTT	CTSSQGQGFCNQPQHF
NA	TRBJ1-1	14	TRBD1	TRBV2	TGTGCCAGCAGCCGGGACAGGGATAACACTGAAGCTTTCTTT	CASSRDRDNTEAFF
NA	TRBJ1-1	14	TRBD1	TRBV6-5	TGTGCCAGCACCCCGGGGACAGGGAACACTGAAGCTTTCTTT	CASTPGTGNTEAFF
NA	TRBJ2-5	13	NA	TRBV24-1	TGTGCCACCAGTGAACCAAACAAGGAGACCCAGTACTTC	CATSEPNKETQYF
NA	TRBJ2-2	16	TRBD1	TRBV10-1	TGCGCCAGCACTAACTCCAGGGGGATGAACACCGGGGAGCTGTTTTTT	CASTNSRGMNTGELFF
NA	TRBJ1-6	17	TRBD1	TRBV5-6	TGTGCCAGCAGCTTGGCCGGCAGGGGGCGCGTTAATTCACCCCTCCACTTT	CASSLAGRGRVNSPLHF
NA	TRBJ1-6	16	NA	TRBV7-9	TGTGCCAGCAGCTTAAGAGGGCGGCCAAATAATTCACCCCTCCACTTT	CASSLRGRPNNSPLHF
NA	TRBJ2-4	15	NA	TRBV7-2	TGTGCCAGCAGCTTACGCCAGGGAACCAAAAACATTCAGTACTTC	CASSLRQGTKNIQYF
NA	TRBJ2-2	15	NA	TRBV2	TGTGCCAGCACTCTCCGGACAGATAACACCGGGGAGCTGTTTTTT	CASTLRTDNTGELFF
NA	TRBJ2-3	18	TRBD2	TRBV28	TGTGCCAGCAGTTTCACCGGTTGGCTAGCGGAAGTCACAGATACGCAGTATTTT	CASSFTGWLAEVTDTQYF
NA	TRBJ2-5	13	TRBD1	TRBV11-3	TGTGCCAGCAGAGGACAGGCTCAAGAGACCCAGTACTTC	CASRGQAQETQYF
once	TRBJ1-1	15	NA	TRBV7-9	TGTGCCAGCAGCTTAACCCAACAGGGGAACACTGAAGCTTTCTTT	CASSLTQQGNTEAFF
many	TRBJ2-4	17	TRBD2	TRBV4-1	TGCGCCAGCAGCCCCTCAACTAGCGGGGAAGCCAAAAACATTCAGTACTTC	CASSPSTSGEAKNIQYF
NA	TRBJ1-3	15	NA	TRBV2	TGTGCCAGCAGTGCCTGGTTGAGCTCTGGAAACACCATATATTTT	CASSAWLSSGNTIYF
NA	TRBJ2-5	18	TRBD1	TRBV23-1	TGCGCCAGCAGTCAATCGTCCCCTCGACAGGGGGTCAGGGAGACCCAGTACTTC	CASSQSSPRQGVRETQYF
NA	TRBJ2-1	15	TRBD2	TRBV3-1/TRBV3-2	TGTGCCAGCAGCCCCCAGCGGGGGGTTTACAATGAGCAGTTCTTC	CASSPQRGVYNEQFF
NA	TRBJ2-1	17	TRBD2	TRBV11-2	TGTGCCAGCAGCCGATGGACTAGCGGAAACCTGCAGGCTGAGCAGTTCTTC	CASSRWTSGNLQAEQFF
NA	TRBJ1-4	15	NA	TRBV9	TGTGCCAGCAGCGTAGGGGCAGTCCGAAATGAAAAACTGTTTTTT	CASSVGAVRNEKLFF
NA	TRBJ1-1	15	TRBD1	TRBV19	TGTGCCAGTGTCTGGACAGGGGCTCGGAACACTGAAGCTTTCTTT	CASVWTGARNTEAFF
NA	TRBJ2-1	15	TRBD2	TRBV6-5	TGTGCCAGCAAGTCGTCTAGCGGGTACTACAATGAGCAGTTCTTC	CASKSSSGYYNEQFF
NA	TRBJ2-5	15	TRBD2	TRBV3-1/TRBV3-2	TGTGCCAGCAGTCCAATAGCGGGCCCCCAAGAGACCCAGTACTTC	CASSPIAGPQETQYF